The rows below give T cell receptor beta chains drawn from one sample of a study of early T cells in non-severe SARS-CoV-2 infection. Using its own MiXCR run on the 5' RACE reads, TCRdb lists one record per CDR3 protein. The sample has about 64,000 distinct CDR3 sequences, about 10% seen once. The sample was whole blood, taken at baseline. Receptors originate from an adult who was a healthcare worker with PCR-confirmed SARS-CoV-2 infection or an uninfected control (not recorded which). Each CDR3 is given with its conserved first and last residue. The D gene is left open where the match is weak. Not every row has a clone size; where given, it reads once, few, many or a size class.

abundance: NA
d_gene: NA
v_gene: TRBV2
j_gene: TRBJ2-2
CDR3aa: CASTGQLNTGELFF
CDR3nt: TGTGCCAGCACCGGACAGTTAAACACCGGGGAGCTGTTTTTT

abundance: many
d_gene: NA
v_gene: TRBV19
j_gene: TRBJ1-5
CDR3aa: CASSLQYQPQHF
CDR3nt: TGTGCCAGTAGTCTCCAGTATCAGCCCCAGCATTTT

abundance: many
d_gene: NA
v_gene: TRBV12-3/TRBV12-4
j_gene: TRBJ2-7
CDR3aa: CASSSRVYEQYF
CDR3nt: TGTGCCAGCAGTTCACGGGTCTACGAGCAGTACTTC

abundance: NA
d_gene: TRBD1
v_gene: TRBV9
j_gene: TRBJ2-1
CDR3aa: CASSPDRGFEQFF
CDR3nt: TGTGCCAGCAGCCCGGACAGGGGCTTTGAGCAGTTCTTC

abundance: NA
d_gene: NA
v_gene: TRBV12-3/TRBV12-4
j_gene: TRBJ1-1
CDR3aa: CASSFGGQTEAFF
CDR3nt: TGTGCCAGCAGTTTTGGAGGACAGACTGAAGCTTTCTTT

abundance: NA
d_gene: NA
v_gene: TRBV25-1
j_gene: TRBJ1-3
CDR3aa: CASSDTGILAAGNTIYF
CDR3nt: TGTGCCAGCAGTGATACCGGGATCCTCGCCGCCGGAAACACCATATATTTT

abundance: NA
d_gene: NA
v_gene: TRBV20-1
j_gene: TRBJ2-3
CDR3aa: CSAALAISTDTQYF
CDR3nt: TGCAGTGCAGCCCTAGCGATTAGCACAGATACGCAGTATTTT

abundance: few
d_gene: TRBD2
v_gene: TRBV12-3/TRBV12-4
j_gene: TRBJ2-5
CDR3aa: CASTERAGAGGRTQYF
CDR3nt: TGTGCCAGCACCGAGAGAGCGGGAGCGGGGGGCCGGACCCAGTACTTC

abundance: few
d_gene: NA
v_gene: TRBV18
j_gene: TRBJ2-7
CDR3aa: CASSPGQTEPYEQYF
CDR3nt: TGTGCCAGCTCACCTGGGCAGACCGAACCCTACGAGCAGTACTTC

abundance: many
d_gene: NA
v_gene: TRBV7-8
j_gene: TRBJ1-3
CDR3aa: CASSSNLGPGNTIYF
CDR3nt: TGTGCCAGCAGCTCGAACCTGGGGCCTGGAAACACCATATATTTT

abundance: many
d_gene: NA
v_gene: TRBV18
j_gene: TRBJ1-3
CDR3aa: CASSPNRSGNTIYF
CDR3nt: TGTGCCAGCTCACCTAACCGGTCAGGAAACACCATATATTTT

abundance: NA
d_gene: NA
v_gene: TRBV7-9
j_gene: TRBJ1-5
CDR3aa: CASSHGGLYQPQHF
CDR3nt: TGTGCCAGCAGCCACGGGGGATTGTATCAGCCCCAGCATTTT

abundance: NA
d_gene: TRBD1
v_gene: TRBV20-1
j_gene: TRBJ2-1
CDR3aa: CSARGGQGHYNEQFF
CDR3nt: TGCAGTGCTAGAGGGGGACAGGGACACTACAATGAGCAGTTCTTC

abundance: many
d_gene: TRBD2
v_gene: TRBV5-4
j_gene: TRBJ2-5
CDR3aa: CASSLDLAGVETQYF
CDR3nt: TGTGCCAGCAGCTTGGACCTAGCGGGAGTAGAGACCCAGTACTTC

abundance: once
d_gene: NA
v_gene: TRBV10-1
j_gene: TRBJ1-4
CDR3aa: CASSESTRQKQLMKNCFF
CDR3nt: NA

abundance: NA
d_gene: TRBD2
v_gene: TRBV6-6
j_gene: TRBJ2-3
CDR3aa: CASSREGADTQYF
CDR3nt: TGTGCCAGCAGTAGGGAGGGCGCAGATACGCAGTATTTT

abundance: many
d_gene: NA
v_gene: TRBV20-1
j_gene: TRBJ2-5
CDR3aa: CSAQSWTVQETQYF
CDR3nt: TGCAGTGCTCAATCTTGGACAGTCCAAGAGACCCAGTACTTC

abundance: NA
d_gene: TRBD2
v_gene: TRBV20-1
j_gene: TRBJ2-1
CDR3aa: CSASGTSGYNEQFF
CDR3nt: TGCAGTGCTAGCGGGACTAGCGGATACAATGAGCAGTTCTTC

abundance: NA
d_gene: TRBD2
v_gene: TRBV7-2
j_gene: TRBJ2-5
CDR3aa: CASSPTRGSETQYF
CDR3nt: TGTGCCAGCAGCCCCACTCGCGGGAGTGAGACCCAGTACTTC

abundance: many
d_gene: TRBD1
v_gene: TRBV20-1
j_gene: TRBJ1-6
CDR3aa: CSASSDRVGTLHF
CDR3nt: TGCAGTGCTTCCTCGGACAGGGTAGGAACCCTCCACTTT

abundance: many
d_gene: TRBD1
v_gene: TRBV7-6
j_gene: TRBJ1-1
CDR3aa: CASSSRTGIAFF
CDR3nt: TGTGCCAGCAGCTCCCGGACAGGGATAGCTTTCTTT

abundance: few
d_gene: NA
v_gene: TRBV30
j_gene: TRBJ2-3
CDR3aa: CAWSSGSTDTQYF
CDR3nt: TGTGCCTGGAGTTCAGGAAGCACAGATACGCAGTATTTT

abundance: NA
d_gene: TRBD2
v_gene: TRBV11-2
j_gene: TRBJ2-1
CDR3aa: CASSPILAGANEQFF
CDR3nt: TGTGCCAGCAGCCCGATATTAGCGGGAGCCAATGAGCAGTTCTTC

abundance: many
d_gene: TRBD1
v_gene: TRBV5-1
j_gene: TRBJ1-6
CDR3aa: CASSWETGTPLHF
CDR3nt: TGCGCCAGCAGCTGGGAGACAGGGACACCCCTCCACTTT

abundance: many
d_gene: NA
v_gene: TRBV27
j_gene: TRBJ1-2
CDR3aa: CASRKGGYTF
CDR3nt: TGTGCCAGCAGGAAAGGTGGCTACACCTTC

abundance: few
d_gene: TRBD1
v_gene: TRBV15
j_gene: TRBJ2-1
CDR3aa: CATSRDTMLQGNEQFF
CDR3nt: TGTGCCACCAGCAGAGATACCATGCTACAGGGGAATGAGCAGTTCTTC

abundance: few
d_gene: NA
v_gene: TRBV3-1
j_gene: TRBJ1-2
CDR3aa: CASSQDQVKGKVSGYTF
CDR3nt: TGTGCCAGCAGCCAAGATCAGGTAAAGGGGAAGGTCTCTGGCTACACCTTC

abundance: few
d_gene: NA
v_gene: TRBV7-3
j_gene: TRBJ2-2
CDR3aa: CASSLIPANTGELFF
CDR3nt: TGTGCCAGCAGCTTAATACCGGCCAACACCGGGGAGCTGTTTTTT

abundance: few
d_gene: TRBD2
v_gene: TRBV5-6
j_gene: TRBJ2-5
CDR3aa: CASSPVAGGETQYF
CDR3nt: TGTGCCAGCAGCCCAGTAGCGGGAGGTGAGACCCAGTACTTC

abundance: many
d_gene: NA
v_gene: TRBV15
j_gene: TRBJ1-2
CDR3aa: CATSRDAGYGYTF
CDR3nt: TGTGCCACCAGCAGAGATGCGGGGTACGGCTACACCTTC

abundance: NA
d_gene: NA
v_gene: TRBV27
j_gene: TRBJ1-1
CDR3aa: CASSMGVWTEAFF
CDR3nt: TGTGCCAGCTCAATGGGCGTCTGGACTGAAGCTTTCTTT

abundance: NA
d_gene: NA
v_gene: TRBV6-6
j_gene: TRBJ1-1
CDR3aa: CASSSSVAVGTEAFF
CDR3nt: TGTGCCAGCAGTTCATCAGTAGCAGTGGGCACTGAAGCTTTCTTT

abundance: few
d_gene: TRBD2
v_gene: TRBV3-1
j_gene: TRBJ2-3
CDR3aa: CASSHRGLAGTDTQYF
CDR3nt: TGTGCCAGCAGCCACCGGGGACTAGCGGGCACAGATACGCAGTATTTT

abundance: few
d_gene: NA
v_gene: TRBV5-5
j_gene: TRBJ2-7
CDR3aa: CASSLGGSSYEQYF
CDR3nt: TGTGCCAGCAGCCTCGGAGGAAGCTCCTACGAGCAGTACTTC

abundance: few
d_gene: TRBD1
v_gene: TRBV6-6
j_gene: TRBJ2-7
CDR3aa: CASSDRQGLRHEQYF
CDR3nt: TGTGCCAGCAGTGACCGACAGGGCTTAAGGCACGAGCAGTACTTC

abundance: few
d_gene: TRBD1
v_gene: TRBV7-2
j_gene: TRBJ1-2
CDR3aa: CASSPGQDRGYTF
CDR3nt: TGTGCCAGCAGCCCGGGACAGGATCGTGGCTACACCTTC

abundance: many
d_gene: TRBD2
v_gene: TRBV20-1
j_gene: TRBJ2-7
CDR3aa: CSAVAGDSYEQYF
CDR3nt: TGCAGTGCGGTAGCGGGCGACTCCTACGAGCAGTACTTC

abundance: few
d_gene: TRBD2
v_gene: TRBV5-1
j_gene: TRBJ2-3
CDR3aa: CASSTQTSGRGDTQYF
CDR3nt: TGCGCCAGCAGCACCCAGACTAGCGGGAGAGGTGATACGCAGTATTTT

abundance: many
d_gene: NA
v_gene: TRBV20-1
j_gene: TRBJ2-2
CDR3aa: CSPFRTGELFF
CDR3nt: TGCAGTCCTTTCCGCACCGGGGAGCTGTTTTTT

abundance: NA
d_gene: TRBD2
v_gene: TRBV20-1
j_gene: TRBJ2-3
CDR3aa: CSAGLRGGNTDTQYF
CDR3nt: TGCAGTGCTGGGCTTAGGGGAGGGAACACAGATACGCAGTATTTT

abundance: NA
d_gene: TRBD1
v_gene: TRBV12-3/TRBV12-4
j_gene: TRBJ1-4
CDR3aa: CASSALRGTGNEKLFF
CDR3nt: TGTGCCAGCAGCGCCCTAAGGGGGACAGGGAACGAAAAACTGTTTTTT

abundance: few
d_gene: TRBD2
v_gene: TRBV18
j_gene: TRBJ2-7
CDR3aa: CASSPNPSGFGYEQYF
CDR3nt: TGTGCCAGCTCACCAAACCCTAGCGGTTTCGGGTACGAGCAGTACTTC

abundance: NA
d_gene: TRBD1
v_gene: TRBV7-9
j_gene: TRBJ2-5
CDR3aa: CASSFGQGDQETQYF
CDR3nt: TGTGCCAGCAGCTTTGGACAGGGGGATCAAGAGACCCAGTACTTC

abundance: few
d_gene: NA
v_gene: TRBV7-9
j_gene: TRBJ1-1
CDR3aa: CASSQLEGRITEAFF
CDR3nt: TGTGCCAGCAGCCAACTAGAGGGTCGAATCACTGAAGCTTTCTTT

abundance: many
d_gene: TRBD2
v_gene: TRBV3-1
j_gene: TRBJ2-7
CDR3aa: CASSQDLASGAHEQYF
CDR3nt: TGTGCCAGCAGCCAAGATTTGGCTAGCGGGGCACACGAGCAGTACTTC

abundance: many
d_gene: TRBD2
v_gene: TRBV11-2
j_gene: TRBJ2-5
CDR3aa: CASSLGGSLETQYF
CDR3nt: TGTGCCAGCAGCTTAGGCGGGAGTTTAGAGACCCAGTACTTC

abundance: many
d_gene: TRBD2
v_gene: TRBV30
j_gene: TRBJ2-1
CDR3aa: CACDIAGEVSEQFF
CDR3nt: TGTGCCTGCGACATAGCGGGAGAGGTTAGTGAGCAGTTCTTC

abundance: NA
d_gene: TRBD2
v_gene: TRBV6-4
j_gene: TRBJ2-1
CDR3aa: CASSPGLAGGYNEQFF
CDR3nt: TGTGCCAGCAGCCCGGGACTAGCGGGAGGCTATAATGAGCAGTTCTTC

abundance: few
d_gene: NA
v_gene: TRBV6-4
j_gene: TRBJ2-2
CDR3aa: CASSDSWGQTTGELFF
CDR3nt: TGTGCCAGCAGTGACTCGTGGGGACAAACCACCGGGGAGCTGTTTTTT

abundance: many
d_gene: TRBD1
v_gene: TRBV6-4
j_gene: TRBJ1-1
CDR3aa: CASRRQGGYTEAFF
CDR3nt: TGTGCCAGCAGACGACAGGGAGGATACACTGAAGCTTTCTTT

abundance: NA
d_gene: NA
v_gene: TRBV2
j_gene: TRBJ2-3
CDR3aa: CASRHQDKNTQYF
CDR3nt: TGTGCCAGCAGGCACCAGGACAAAAATACGCAGTATTTT

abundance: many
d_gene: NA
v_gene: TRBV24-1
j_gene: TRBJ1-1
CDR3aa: CATSEGQGNTEAFF
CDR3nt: TGTGCCACCAGTGAAGGGCAGGGGAACACTGAAGCTTTCTTT

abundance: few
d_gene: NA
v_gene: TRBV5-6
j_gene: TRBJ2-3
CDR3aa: CASSSSGAEDTQYF
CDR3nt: TGTGCCAGCAGCTCATCAGGGGCTGAAGATACGCAGTATTTT

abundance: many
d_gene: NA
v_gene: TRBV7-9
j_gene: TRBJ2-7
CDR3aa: CASSFGQGIDEQYF
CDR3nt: TGTGCCAGCAGCTTTGGTCAGGGAATTGACGAGCAGTACTTC

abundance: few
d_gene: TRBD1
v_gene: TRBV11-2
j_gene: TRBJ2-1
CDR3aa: CASSLGYRGAYNEQFF
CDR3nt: TGTGCCAGCAGCTTAGGGTACAGGGGGGCCTACAATGAGCAGTTCTTC